This TCR beta chain originates from a study of PD-1 blockade in classical Hodgkin lymphoma. The protocol was immunoSEQ multiplex PCR, while the TCRdb copy is restricted to in-frame clones and leaves out a portion. The sample has tens of thousands of clones; under 90% are singletons. In this sample, this clone turned up a few times. The length of the CDR3 is 15 residues. Trimming took off 7 bases at V and 6 bases at J, with 20 bases between the two ends. The germline V gene encodes CDR1 LNHDA and CDR2 SQIVND (reference sequence). All patients experienced relapse after autologous stem cell transplantation, and brentuximab vedotin exposure was variable.

Sequencing was performed on peripheral blood mononuclear cells (PBMCs), taken at baseline. The rearrangement links TRBV19 to TRBJ2-3; tentatively, D is TRBD2 (7 bases). The receptor was isolated from a human donor with classical Hodgkin lymphoma. The CDR3 here is CASIGEAGAEDTQYF. The CDR3 DNA follows: TGTGCCAGTATTGGGGAGGCGGGGGCCGAGGATACGCAGTATTTT.